This T cell receptor (beta chain) was found in a study of spatial heterogeneity in lung cancer. Across the whole study: Alpha-chain sequences were consistently detected less often than beta-chain sequences.

The CDR3 contains 15 residues. The germline gives CDR1 ENHRY, CDR2 SYGVKD. V was cut by 4 bases and J by 0 bases, with 13 bases left in between. Carried by each TCR cDNA molecule was a unique molecular identifier. TCRdb independently ran MiXCR on the 5' RACE reads; one entry per CDR3 protein. The sample records around 15,000 distinct CDR3 sequences, roughly 3.9% being singletons. Time point described: sample taken at primary tumor resection. The donor population consisted of approximately 68 patients with untreated, early-stage non-small cell lung cancer. Unsorted whole RNA samples from tumor, nontumor lung or frozen PBMC were sequenced. This clonotype was recorded many times. This beta chain came through as a stray read in a library set up for alpha chains, and its size says little.

This specimen was normal lung tissue next to the tumor, taken at surgery. The TCR originated in a male donor with early-stage non-small cell lung cancer. The chain recombines TRBV10-3 with TRBJ2-7; D may be TRBD1 (5 bases). As DNA, the CDR3 is TGTGCCATCAGTGTGTGGCAGGGAACCTCCTACGAGCAGTACTTC. Protein sequence: CAISVWQGTSYEQYF.